The rows below give T cell receptor beta chains drawn from one sample of a study of OX40 agonist ivuxolimab in advanced cancers. Sequencing was performed with immunoSEQ multiplex PCR; in TCRdb, only in-frame clones are kept and a portion is missing. The sample carries tens of thousands of clones, around 81% recorded once. The material sequenced was CD4+ or CD8+ T cells sorted from blood, taken in a trial of the OX40 agonist ivuxolimab. The source of these receptors is an adult with an advanced solid tumor such as melanoma, head and neck, liver or kidney cancer. Both conserved end residues are part of each CDR3. D genes are given only for firm matches. Size is omitted from some rows. Given values are once, few, many or a class for expanded clones.

j_call: TRBJ2-6; v_call: TRBV30; clone_size: -; d_call: -; cdr3_nt: TGTGCCTGGAGTTCGGGGGTTGCCGTCAGGGGGACCGTCTCTGGGGCCAACGTCCTGACTTTC; cdr3_aa: CAWSSGVAVRGTVSGANVLTF
j_call: TRBJ2-3; v_call: TRBV7-8; clone_size: -; d_call: TRBD2; cdr3_nt: TGTGCCAGCAGCTACCCTAGCGGACATAGCACAGATACGCAGTATTTT; cdr3_aa: CASSYPSGHSTDTQYF
j_call: TRBJ2-2; v_call: TRBV27; clone_size: -; d_call: -; cdr3_nt: TGTGCCAGCAGCCCACCCGGCGGCTCCCTCTTTTACAACACCGGGGAGCTGTTTTTT; cdr3_aa: CASSPPGGSLFYNTGELFF
j_call: TRBJ2-1; v_call: TRBV5-1; clone_size: -; d_call: TRBD2; cdr3_nt: TGCGCCAGCACCGACGGGACTAGCTCCTACAATGAGCAGTTCTTC; cdr3_aa: CASTDGTSSYNEQFF
j_call: TRBJ2-1; v_call: TRBV7-3; clone_size: -; d_call: TRBD2; cdr3_nt: TGTGCCAGCAGCTTAACCTTAGCGGGAGGGGGCAATGAGCAGTTCTTC; cdr3_aa: CASSLTLAGGGNEQFF
j_call: TRBJ1-2; v_call: TRBV6-1; clone_size: -; d_call: -; cdr3_nt: TGTGCCAGCAGTGAGGGGGGATATGGCTACACCTTC; cdr3_aa: CASSEGGYGYTF
j_call: TRBJ2-3; v_call: TRBV19; clone_size: -; d_call: TRBD1; cdr3_nt: TGTGCCAGTAGTCCCGGGACAGGCTTCACAGATACGCAGTATTTT; cdr3_aa: CASSPGTGFTDTQYF
j_call: TRBJ2-2; v_call: TRBV6-1; clone_size: -; d_call: -; cdr3_nt: TGTGCCAGCAGTGAAAGGGCAATTGGCACCGGGGAGCTGTTTTTT; cdr3_aa: CASSERAIGTGELFF
j_call: TRBJ2-6; v_call: TRBV28; clone_size: -; d_call: -; cdr3_nt: TGTGCCAGCAGTAATAGGGGAAACTCTGGGGCCAACGTCCTGACTTTC; cdr3_aa: CASSNRGNSGANVLTF
j_call: TRBJ1-2; v_call: TRBV28; clone_size: -; d_call: TRBD1; cdr3_nt: TGTGCCAGCAGTTTGAATACCGGGACAGGGAGGAATGGCTACACCTTC; cdr3_aa: CASSLNTGTGRNGYTF
j_call: TRBJ1-2; v_call: TRBV6-5; clone_size: -; d_call: TRBD1; cdr3_nt: TGTGCCAGCAGGCTAATTACAGGGGATGGCTACACCTTC; cdr3_aa: CASRLITGDGYTF
j_call: TRBJ2-1; v_call: TRBV2; clone_size: -; d_call: -; cdr3_nt: TGTGCCAGCAGTGATCAGGGAGGGCAGTTCTTC; cdr3_aa: CASSDQGGQFF
j_call: TRBJ2-2; v_call: TRBV5-6; clone_size: -; d_call: TRBD1; cdr3_nt: TGTGCCAGCAGCTGGGACAGGGGAGGGTACACCGGGGAGCTGTTTTTT; cdr3_aa: CASSWDRGGYTGELFF
j_call: TRBJ2-3; v_call: TRBV7-3; clone_size: -; d_call: -; cdr3_nt: TGTGCCAGCAGCTTACTAGGAGGATGGACAGATACGCAGTATTTT; cdr3_aa: CASSLLGGWTDTQYF
j_call: TRBJ2-7; v_call: TRBV5-1; clone_size: many; d_call: TRBD1; cdr3_nt: TGCGCCAGCAGCGTCCGGGACAGCTCCTACGAGCAGTACTTC; cdr3_aa: CASSVRDSSYEQYF
j_call: TRBJ2-2; v_call: TRBV10-2; clone_size: -; d_call: -; cdr3_nt: TGCGCCAGCAGTTGGAAGGCCGGGGAGCTGTTTTTT; cdr3_aa: CASSWKAGELFF
j_call: TRBJ1-2; v_call: TRBV28; clone_size: once; d_call: TRBD1; cdr3_nt: TGTGCCAGCAGTACACAGGGGGCGATCTCCTATGGCTACACCTTC; cdr3_aa: CASSTQGAISYGYTF
j_call: TRBJ2-3; v_call: TRBV6-5; clone_size: -; d_call: TRBD2; cdr3_nt: TGTGCCAGCAGAACTAGCGGGGGCACAGATACGCAGTATTTT; cdr3_aa: CASRTSGGTDTQYF
j_call: TRBJ2-5; v_call: TRBV5-5; clone_size: -; d_call: TRBD2; cdr3_nt: TGTGCCAGCAGCATGGGACTAGCGGGAGGAGAGACCCAGTACTTC; cdr3_aa: CASSMGLAGGETQYF
j_call: TRBJ1-5; v_call: TRBV21-1; clone_size: few; d_call: -; cdr3_nt: TGTGCCAGCAGCAAAAAAGGGGGCAATCAGCCCCAGCATTTT; cdr3_aa: CASSKKGGNQPQHF
j_call: TRBJ2-1; v_call: TRBV27; clone_size: -; d_call: -; cdr3_nt: TGTGCCAGCAGTTTATCGTTTTTTCTAAGCTCCTACAATGAGCAGTTCTTC; cdr3_aa: CASSLSFFLSSYNEQFF
j_call: TRBJ2-1; v_call: TRBV2; clone_size: -; d_call: -; cdr3_nt: TGTGCCAGCAGTTTCCGCCTGGGGCAGTTCTTC; cdr3_aa: CASSFRLGQFF
j_call: TRBJ1-6; v_call: TRBV5-5; clone_size: -; d_call: -; cdr3_nt: TGTGCCAGCAGCTTGGGAGGGCCCTATAATTCACCCCTCCACTTT; cdr3_aa: CASSLGGPYNSPLHF
j_call: TRBJ1-6; v_call: TRBV15; clone_size: -; d_call: -; cdr3_nt: TGTGCCACCAGCAGAGTTACGGACAGCAGAAACTCCTATAATTCACCCCTCCACTTT; cdr3_aa: CATSRVTDSRNSYNSPLHF
j_call: TRBJ2-7; v_call: TRBV7-3; clone_size: -; d_call: TRBD2; cdr3_nt: TGTGCCAGCAGCCAAGGACTAGCGGGGACCTACGAGCAGTACTTC; cdr3_aa: CASSQGLAGTYEQYF
j_call: TRBJ2-3; v_call: TRBV6-1; clone_size: -; d_call: -; cdr3_nt: TGTGCCGTACAGGTGTATCTTCATTCAGATACGCAGTATTTT; cdr3_aa: CAVQVYLHSDTQYF
j_call: TRBJ2-1; v_call: TRBV9; clone_size: -; d_call: TRBD2; cdr3_nt: TGTGCCAGCAGCGTTGCCGGGAGGGCCGAGGATGAGCAGTTCTTC; cdr3_aa: CASSVAGRAEDEQFF
j_call: TRBJ1-2; v_call: TRBV6-5; clone_size: -; d_call: TRBD1; cdr3_nt: TGTGCCAGCAGAACCCGCCAACAGGGGGCCGCTGGCTACACCTTC; cdr3_aa: CASRTRQQGAAGYTF
j_call: TRBJ2-7; v_call: TRBV28; clone_size: -; d_call: -; cdr3_nt: TGTGCCAGCAGTTTAGCCGACACAGTAAACTACGAGCAGTACTTC; cdr3_aa: CASSLADTVNYEQYF
j_call: TRBJ1-3; v_call: TRBV2; clone_size: -; d_call: TRBD1; cdr3_nt: TGTGCCAGCAGTCGGCAGGGGGTACGTGGAAACACCATATATTTT; cdr3_aa: CASSRQGVRGNTIYF
j_call: TRBJ2-7; v_call: TRBV6-6; clone_size: -; d_call: -; cdr3_nt: TGTGCCAGCAGTACAGGGCCTCGGTCCTACGAGCAGTACTTC; cdr3_aa: CASSTGPRSYEQYF
j_call: TRBJ2-7; v_call: TRBV11-2; clone_size: -; d_call: TRBD2; cdr3_nt: TGTGCCAGCAGCCGACGGACTAGCGGGGGGGCAATCTACGAGCAGTACTTC; cdr3_aa: CASSRRTSGGAIYEQYF
j_call: TRBJ1-5; v_call: TRBV6-6; clone_size: -; d_call: TRBD1; cdr3_nt: TGTGCCAGCAGTCGACAGGGGGCTGGCAATCAGCCCCAGCATTTT; cdr3_aa: CASSRQGAGNQPQHF
j_call: TRBJ2-1; v_call: TRBV11-2; clone_size: -; d_call: -; cdr3_nt: TGTGCCAGCAGCCGCCCGGGGGCGGGTAGAAATGAGCAGTTCTTC; cdr3_aa: CASSRPGAGRNEQFF
j_call: TRBJ2-7; v_call: TRBV9; clone_size: -; d_call: TRBD2; cdr3_nt: TGTGCCAGCAGCCCTCTCGCGGCTAGCGGGGGAGTCGAGCAGTACTTC; cdr3_aa: CASSPLAASGGVEQYF
j_call: TRBJ1-6; v_call: TRBV6-5; clone_size: -; d_call: -; cdr3_nt: TGTGCCAGCAGTTTCGGGGGGAGTAGGAATTCACCCCTCCACTTT; cdr3_aa: CASSFGGSRNSPLHF
j_call: TRBJ1-6; v_call: TRBV7-9; clone_size: -; d_call: -; cdr3_nt: TGTGCCAGCAGCTTAATCTTACAGGGCCATAATTCACCCCTCCACTTT; cdr3_aa: CASSLILQGHNSPLHF
j_call: TRBJ2-1; v_call: TRBV5-4; clone_size: -; d_call: TRBD1; cdr3_nt: TGTGCCAGCAGCTTGAGTCAGGGGGCGTACGATGAGCAGTTCTTC; cdr3_aa: CASSLSQGAYDEQFF
j_call: TRBJ2-4; v_call: TRBV29-1; clone_size: -; d_call: TRBD1; cdr3_nt: TGCAGCGTTGATCTAGGACAGGGGGACATTCAGTACTTC; cdr3_aa: CSVDLGQGDIQYF
j_call: TRBJ2-1; v_call: TRBV5-4; clone_size: -; d_call: -; cdr3_nt: TGTGCCAGCAGCTTGGAGGGGGGGCTCTACAATGAGCAGTTCTTC; cdr3_aa: CASSLEGGLYNEQFF
j_call: TRBJ1-5; v_call: TRBV6-5; clone_size: -; d_call: -; cdr3_nt: TGTGCCAGCAAGGGGAATAGAGATCAGCCCCAGCATTTT; cdr3_aa: CASKGNRDQPQHF